Following are 14 T cell receptor beta chains from one sample sequenced in a study of response to subunit inactivated influenza vaccine. In TCRdb, the RT-PCR reads were re-called with MiXCR into one record per CDR3 protein. The sample contains 170,000 or so distinct CDR3 sequences, 9.5% to 12% of which appear only once. The source was CD8+ T cells sorted from PBMCs, collected around 25 months after vaccination. The receptors were gathered from a man aged 45 to 75 who received an inactivated influenza vaccine.

This clonotype was seen a few times. V and J are TRBV20-1 and TRBJ2-7, with 7 bases identical to TRBD1. The CDR3 length is 13 residues. The germline CDR1 and CDR2 sequences are DFQATT and SNEGSKA (reference sequence). The junction had 5 bases not matched to a gene; V was cut back by 4 bases and J by 2 bases. CDR3 sequence reads: CSATGTATYEQYF. The CDR3 bases are TGCAGTGCTACCGGGACAGCAACCTACGAGCAGTACTTC.

This clonotype was detected many times. The gene calls are TRBV7-9 and TRBJ2-1, with D maybe TRBD2 (7 bases). This CDR3 has 14 amino acids. Germline values: CDR1 SEHNR, CDR2 FQNEAQ (reference sequence). Trimming took off 4 bases at V and 7 bases at J, with 14 bases between the two ends. CDR3 sequence reads: CASSWEGGENEQFF. In nucleotides, the CDR3 is TGTGCCAGCAGCTGGGAGGGGGGAGAAAATGAGCAGTTCTTC.

This clonotype was picked up a small number of times. This sequence joins TRBV5-8 and TRBJ2-5; 8 bases are a match to TRBD1. Germline V CDR1 and CDR2: SGHTS, YDEGEE. The CDR3 consists of 14 residues. J lost 5 bases, V lost 4 bases, and 7 bases had no gene match. The CDR3 DNA reads TGTGCCAGCAGCAGAGACAGGGGTGAGGAGACCCAGTACTTC. Its protein is CASSRDRGEETQYF.

This clonotype came up a few times. The chain is built from TRBV24-1 and TRBJ2-3; 12 bases line up with TRBD2. With V trimmed by 8 bases and J by 3 bases, 11 bases remained unmatched. The germline V gene has CDR1 KGHDR and CDR2 SFDVKD. This CDR3 has 17 amino acids. CDR3 DNA sequence: TGTGCCACCAAATGTCGGCTAGCGGGAGGGCCGACAGATACGCAGTATTTT. Its protein is CATKCRLAGGPTDTQYF.

This clonotype has more than one count but fewer than ten. The J gene is TRBJ2-2, the V gene TRBV3-1; D not certain. The length of the CDR3 is 14 residues. Trimming removed 0 bases from V and 2 bases from J, with 4 bases in between. CDR1 and CDR2 from the germline V gene are LGHDT and YNNKEL (reference sequence). CDR3 residues: CASSQETNTGELFF. The CDR3, as DNA: TGTGCCAGCAGCCAAGAGACCAACACCGGGGAGCTGTTTTTT.

This clonotype occurred a few times. V and J are TRBV25-1 and TRBJ2-1; D is ambiguous. The germline V and J ends were trimmed by 4 bases and 8 bases, with 9 bases remaining between them. This CDR3 spans 12 amino acids. Looked up from germline, CDR1 is MGHDK and CDR2 is SYGVNS. CDR3 loop: CASSVSSYEQFF. CDR3 in DNA: TGTGCCAGCAGTGTTAGCAGCTATGAGCAGTTCTTC.

The chain is built from TRBV27 and TRBJ2-7; 11 nucleotides line up with TRBD1. The V gene's germline CDR1 is MNHEY and CDR2 SMNVEV (reference sequence). V shed 1 base, J shed 3 bases, and the junction held 5 bases outside the gene matches. This CDR3 comprises 16 residues. The CDR3 DNA sequence: TGTGCCAGCAGTTTATTTTCGGGACAGGGGGTCTACGAGCAGTACTTC. Encoded protein: CASSLFSGQGVYEQYF.

Ten or more counts support this clonotype. The gene calls are TRBV15 and TRBJ1-4; 9 bases match TRBD1. CDR1 is LNHNV, CDR2 YYDKDF, per germline (reference sequence). This CDR3 has 17 residues. V was clipped by 5 bases and J by 3 bases; unmatched bases: 10. Written as DNA, the CDR3 is TGTGCCACCAGCCGGGACAGGGTTTTGTCGGCTAATGAAAAACTGTTTTTT. Protein sequence: CATSRDRVLSANEKLFF.

The chain recombines TRBV11-2 with TRBJ1-1; 7 bases align to TRBD1. The V and J ends lost 5 bases and 1 base, in that order; junction bases with no gene match: 7. Germline V lookup: CDR1 SGHAT, CDR2 FQNNGV. The CDR3 length is 15 residues. The CDR3 is CASSAGGTGNTEAFF. The CDR3 bases are TGTGCCAGCAGCGCAGGGGGTACGGGGAACACTGAAGCTTTCTTT.

This chain links TRBV2 with TRBJ1-5; no reliable D call. Trimming cost V 1 base and J 5 bases, with 12 bases left between them. The germline gives CDR1 SNHLY, CDR2 FYNNEI. This CDR3 region has 15 residues. Here the CDR3 DNA reads TGTGCCAGCAGTGAAGTGTCGGTTAGGGATCAGCCCCAGCATTTT. Its protein product is CASSEVSVRDQPQHF.

This clonotype occurred a few times. V usage is TRBV9 and J usage is TRBJ1-1, with 7 bases aligning to TRBD1. The V gene end was trimmed by 0 bases and the J gene end by 5 bases; junction bases not matched to a gene: 4. Looked up from germline, CDR1 is SGDLS and CDR2 is YYNGEE. This CDR3 has 14 amino acids. CDR3 amino acids: CASSVVPGGTEAFF. The CDR3 nucleotides are TGTGCCAGCAGCGTAGTGCCAGGGGGGACTGAAGCTTTCTTT.

The CDR3 DNA follows: TGCGCCAGCAGCTTTTATTCCGATGGGAACACTGAAGCTTTCTTT. Translation gives CASSFYSDGNTEAFF. This sequence joins TRBV5-1 and TRBJ1-1, with no clear D. Deletions cut 2 bases from V and 1 base from J, with 12 bases between. The length of the CDR3 is 15 residues. CDR1 and CDR2 (germline): SGHRS, YFSETQ.

At least ten counts were recorded for this clonotype. The chain links TRBV12-3 or TRBV12-4 to TRBJ1-6; 9 bases map to TRBD1. This CDR3 comprises 14 residues. The J segment lost 9 bases and the V segment lost 3 bases, leaving 3 bases of the junction unmatched. The CDR3 protein is CASSFGTGRSPLHF. CDR3 nucleotide sequence: TGTGCCAGCAGTTTCGGGACAGGGCGTTCACCCCTCCACTTT.

This clonotype was detected a few times. V is TRBV6-5 and J is TRBJ1-1, with unresolved D. Germline CDR1 and CDR2: MNHEY and SVGAGI. The CDR3 has 13 residues. The germline V and J ends were trimmed by 2 bases and 1 base, with 5 bases remaining between them. CDR3 in DNA: TGTGCCAGCAGTTACAAAGGGAACACTGAAGCTTTCTTT. This encodes CASSYKGNTEAFF.